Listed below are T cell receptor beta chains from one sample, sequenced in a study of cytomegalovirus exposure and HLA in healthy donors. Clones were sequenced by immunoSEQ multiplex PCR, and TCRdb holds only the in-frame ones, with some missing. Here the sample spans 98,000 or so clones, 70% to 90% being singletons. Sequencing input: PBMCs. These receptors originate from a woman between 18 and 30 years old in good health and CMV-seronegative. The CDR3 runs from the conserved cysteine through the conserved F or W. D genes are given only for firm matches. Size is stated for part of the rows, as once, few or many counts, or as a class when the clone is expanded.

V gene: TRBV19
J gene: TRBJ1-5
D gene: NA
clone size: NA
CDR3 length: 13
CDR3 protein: CASSSVENQPQHF
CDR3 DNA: TGTGCCAGTAGTTCGGTCGAGAATCAGCCCCAGCATTTT

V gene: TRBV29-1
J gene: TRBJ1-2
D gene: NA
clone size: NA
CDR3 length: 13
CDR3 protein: CSVITGVNYGYTF
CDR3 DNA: TGCAGCGTTATCACAGGCGTTAACTATGGCTACACCTTC

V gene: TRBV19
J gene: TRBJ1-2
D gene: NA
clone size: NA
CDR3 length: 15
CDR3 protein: CASGDGQPANYGYTF
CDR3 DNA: TGTGCCAGCGGAGACGGACAGCCCGCTAACTATGGCTACACCTTC

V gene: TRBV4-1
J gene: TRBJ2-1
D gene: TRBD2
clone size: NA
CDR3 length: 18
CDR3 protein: CASSQEMGLAGARNEQFF
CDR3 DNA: TGCGCCAGCAGCCAAGAAATGGGACTAGCGGGGGCAAGGAATGAGCAGTTCTTC

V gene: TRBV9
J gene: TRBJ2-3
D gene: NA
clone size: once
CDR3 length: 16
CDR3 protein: CASSVEGGTSTDTQYF
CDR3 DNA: TGTGCCAGCAGCGTAGAAGGCGGAACTAGCACAGATACGCAGTATTTT

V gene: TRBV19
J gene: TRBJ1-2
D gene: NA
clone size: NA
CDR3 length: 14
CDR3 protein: CASISSDSPGGYTF
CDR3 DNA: TGTGCCAGTATTTCCTCAGACTCACCTGGGGGCTACACCTTC

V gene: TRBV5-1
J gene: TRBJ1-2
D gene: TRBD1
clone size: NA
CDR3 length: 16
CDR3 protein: CASSLDNPDRGYGYTF
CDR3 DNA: TGCGCCAGCAGCTTGGATAATCCGGACAGGGGCTATGGCTACACCTTC

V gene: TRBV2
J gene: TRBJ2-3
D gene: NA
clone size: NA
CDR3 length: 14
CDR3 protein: CASSEARGTDTQYF
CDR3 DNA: TGTGCCAGCAGTGAAGCGCGAGGCACAGATACGCAGTATTTT

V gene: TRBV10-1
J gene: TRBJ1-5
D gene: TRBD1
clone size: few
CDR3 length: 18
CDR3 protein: CASTEGTGGPYSNQPQHF
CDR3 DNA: TGCGCCAGCACTGAAGGGACAGGGGGCCCATATAGCAATCAGCCCCAGCATTTT

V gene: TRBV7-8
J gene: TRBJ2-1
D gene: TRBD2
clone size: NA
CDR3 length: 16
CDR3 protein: CASSATTSGEGNEQFF
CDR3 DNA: TGTGCCAGCAGCGCAACGACTAGCGGGGAGGGTAATGAGCAGTTCTTC

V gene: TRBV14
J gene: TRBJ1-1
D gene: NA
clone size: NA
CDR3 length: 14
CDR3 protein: CASTEQGGGTEAFF
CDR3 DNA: TGTGCCAGCACCGAACAGGGCGGCGGCACTGAAGCTTTCTTT

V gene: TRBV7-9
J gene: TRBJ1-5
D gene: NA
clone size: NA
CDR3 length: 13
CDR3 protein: CASSRGANQPQHF
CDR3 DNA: TGTGCCAGCAGCCGGGGGGCGAATCAGCCCCAGCATTTT

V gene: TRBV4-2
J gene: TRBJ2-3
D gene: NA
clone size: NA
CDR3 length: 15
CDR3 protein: CASSQVLGGGDTQYF
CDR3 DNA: TGTGCCAGCAGCCAAGTACTGGGGGGTGGAGATACGCAGTATTTT

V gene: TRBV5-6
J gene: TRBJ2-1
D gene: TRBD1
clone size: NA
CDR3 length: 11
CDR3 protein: CASSHPGQVIF
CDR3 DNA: TGTGCCAGCAGCCATCCGGGACAGGTGATCTTC

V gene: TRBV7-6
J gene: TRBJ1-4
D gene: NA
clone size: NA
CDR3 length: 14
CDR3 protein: CASSRTGMGEKLFF
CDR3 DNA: TGTGCCAGCAGCCGAACAGGGATGGGTGAAAAACTGTTTTTT

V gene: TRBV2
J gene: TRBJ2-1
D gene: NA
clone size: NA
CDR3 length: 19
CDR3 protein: CASSEFGLDGGNYYNEQFF
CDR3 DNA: TGTGCCAGCAGTGAATTTGGTCTGGACGGGGGAAACTACTACAATGAGCAGTTCTTC

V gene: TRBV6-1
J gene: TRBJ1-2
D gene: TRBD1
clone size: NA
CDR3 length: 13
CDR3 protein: CASSVTGDYGYTF
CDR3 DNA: TGTGCCAGCAGTGTTACAGGGGACTATGGCTACACCTTC

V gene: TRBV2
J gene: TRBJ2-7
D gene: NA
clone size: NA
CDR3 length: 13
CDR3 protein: CASSVNLSYEQYF
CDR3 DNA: TGTGCCAGCAGTGTCAATTTGTCCTACGAGCAGTACTTC

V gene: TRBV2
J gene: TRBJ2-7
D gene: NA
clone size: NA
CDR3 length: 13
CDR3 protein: CASRGGSSYEQYF
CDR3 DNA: TGTGCCAGCAGGGGGGGTTCCTCCTACGAGCAGTACTTC

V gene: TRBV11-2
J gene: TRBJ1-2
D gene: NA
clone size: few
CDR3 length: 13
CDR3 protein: CASSLQGNYGYTF
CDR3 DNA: TGTGCCAGCAGCCTACAGGGTAACTATGGCTACACCTTC

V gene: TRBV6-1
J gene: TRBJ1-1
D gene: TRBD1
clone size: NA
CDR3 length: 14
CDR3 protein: CASSRGAPGGEAFF
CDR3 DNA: TGTGCCAGCAGTAGGGGTGCCCCAGGGGGTGAAGCTTTCTTT

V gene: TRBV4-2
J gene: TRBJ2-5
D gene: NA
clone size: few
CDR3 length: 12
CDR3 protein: CASSPTTGVTYF
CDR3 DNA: TGTGCCAGCAGCCCGACGACAGGAGTCACGTACTTC

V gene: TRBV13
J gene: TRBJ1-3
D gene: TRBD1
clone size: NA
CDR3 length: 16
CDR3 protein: CASSEGTVTSGNTIYF
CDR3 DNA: TGTGCCAGCAGCGAGGGGACAGTAACTTCTGGAAACACCATATATTTT

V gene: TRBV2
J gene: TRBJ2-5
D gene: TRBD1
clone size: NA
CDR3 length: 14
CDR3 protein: CASSEDRGLETQYF
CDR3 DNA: TGTGCCAGCAGTGAGGACAGGGGGTTAGAGACCCAGTACTTC

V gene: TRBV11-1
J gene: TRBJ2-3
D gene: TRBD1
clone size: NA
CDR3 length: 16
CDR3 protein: CASSFGTAPGTNTQYF
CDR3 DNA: TGTGCCAGCAGCTTCGGGACAGCGCCTGGGACGAATACGCAGTATTTT

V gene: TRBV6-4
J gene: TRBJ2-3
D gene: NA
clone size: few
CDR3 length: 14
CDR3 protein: CASSVGEPTDTQYF
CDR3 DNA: TGTGCCAGCAGTGTCGGGGAGCCCACAGATACGCAGTATTTT

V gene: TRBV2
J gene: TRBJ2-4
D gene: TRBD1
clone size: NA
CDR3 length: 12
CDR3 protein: CASSLGQGVQYF
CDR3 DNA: TGTGCCAGCTCTTTGGGACAGGGAGTTCAGTACTTC

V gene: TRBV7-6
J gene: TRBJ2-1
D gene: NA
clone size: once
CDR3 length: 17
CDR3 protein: CASSPRTRGQSYNEQFF
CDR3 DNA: TGTGCCAGCAGCCCAAGGACGCGGGGGCAATCCTACAATGAGCAGTTCTTC

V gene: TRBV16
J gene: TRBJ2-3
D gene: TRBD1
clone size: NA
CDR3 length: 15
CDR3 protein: CASSPGGQGKDTQYF
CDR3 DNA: TGTGCCAGCAGCCCCGGGGGACAGGGAAAAGATACGCAGTATTTT

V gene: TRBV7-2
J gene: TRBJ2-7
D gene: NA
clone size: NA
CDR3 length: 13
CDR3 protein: CASSLVGGGVQYF
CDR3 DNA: TGTGCCAGCAGCTTAGTGGGCGGCGGGGTACAGTACTTC

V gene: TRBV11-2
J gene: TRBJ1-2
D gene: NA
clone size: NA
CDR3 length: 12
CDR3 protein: CASSLGGGGYTF
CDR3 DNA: TGTGCCAGCAGCTTGGGAGGTGGTGGCTACACCTTC

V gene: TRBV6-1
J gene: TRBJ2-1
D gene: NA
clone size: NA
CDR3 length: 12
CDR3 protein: CASIRGYNEQFF
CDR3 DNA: TGTGCCAGCATCCGGGGCTACAATGAGCAGTTCTTC

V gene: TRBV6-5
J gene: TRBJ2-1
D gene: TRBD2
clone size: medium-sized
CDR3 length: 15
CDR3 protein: CASSPTGGSYNEQFF
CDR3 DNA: TGTGCCAGCAGTCCGACCGGGGGGTCCTACAATGAGCAGTTCTTC

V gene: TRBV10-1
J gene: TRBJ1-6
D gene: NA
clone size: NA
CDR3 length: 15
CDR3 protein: CASSEGLRYNSPLHF
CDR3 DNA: TGCGCCAGCAGTGAAGGACTCAGGTATAATTCACCCCTCCACTTT